This TCR beta chain was profiled in a study of shared clonotypes between healthy human individuals. The CDR3 runs 13 residues. Per germline, CDR1 MDHEN and CDR2 SYDVKM. The ends were cut back, 2 bases at V and 9 bases at J, with 11 bases in the middle. The table came from immunoSEQ multiplex PCR; TCRdb's copy has only in-frame clones and leaves some out. The table has around 2,000,000 clones, roughly 95% seen once. From CD4+ cells came CD45RA+ naive and CD45RA-negative memory subsets. This chain joins TRBV28 and TRBJ1-5; D is perhaps TRBD1 (6 bases). Sequencing input: naive CD4+ T cells sorted from blood. The subset is: CD45RA+ positively selected. The sequence derives from a man between 18 and 29 years old in good health. CDR3 residues: CASSLGQGRPQHF. CDR3 sequence (DNA): TGTGCCAGCAGTTTAGGGCAGGGGAGGCCCCAGCATTTT.